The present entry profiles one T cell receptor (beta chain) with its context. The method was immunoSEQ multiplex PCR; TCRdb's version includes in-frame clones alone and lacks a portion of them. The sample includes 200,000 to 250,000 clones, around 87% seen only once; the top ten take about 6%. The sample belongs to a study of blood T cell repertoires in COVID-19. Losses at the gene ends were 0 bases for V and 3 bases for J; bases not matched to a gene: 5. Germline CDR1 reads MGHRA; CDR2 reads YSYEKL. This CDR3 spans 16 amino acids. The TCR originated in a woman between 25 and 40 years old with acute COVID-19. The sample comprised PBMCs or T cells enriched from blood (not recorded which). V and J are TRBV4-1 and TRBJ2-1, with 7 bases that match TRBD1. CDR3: CASSQEWDSRYNEQFF. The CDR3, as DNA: TGCGCCAGCAGCCAAGAATGGGACAGTCGCTACAATGAGCAGTTCTTC.